This TCR beta chain was sequenced in a study of T cells in localized non-small cell lung cancer. Here immunoSEQ multiplex PCR was the method, and the copy in TCRdb shows in-frame clones only, minus some. The table shows approximately 4,500 clones, with 85% to 95% occurring only once. The V end lost 4 bases, the J end lost 0 bases, and 8 bases lay between the germline ends. The CDR3 loop spans 14 amino acids. From germline, CDR1 is SGHTA and CDR2 FQGTGA. The sequencing used peripheral blood, collected before any cancer treatment. The genes are TRBV7-3 and TRBJ2-3; D gene unclear. The TCR comes from a woman aged 40-70 years with stage I lung adenocarcinoma. CDR3 coding DNA: TGTGCCAGCAGCTCTTCCACTAGCACAGATACGCAGTATTTT. It translates to CASSSSTSTDTQYF.